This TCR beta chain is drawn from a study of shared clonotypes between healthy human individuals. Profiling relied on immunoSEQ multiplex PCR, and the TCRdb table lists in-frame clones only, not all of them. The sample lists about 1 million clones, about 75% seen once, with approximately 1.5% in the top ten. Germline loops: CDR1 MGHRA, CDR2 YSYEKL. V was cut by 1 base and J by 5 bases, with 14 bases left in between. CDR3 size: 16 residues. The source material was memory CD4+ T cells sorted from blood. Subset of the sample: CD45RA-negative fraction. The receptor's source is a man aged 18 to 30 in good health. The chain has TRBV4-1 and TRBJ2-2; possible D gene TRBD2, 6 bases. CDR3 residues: CASSQGGLRETGELFF. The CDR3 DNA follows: TGCGCCAGCAGCCAAGGGGGATTGCGGGAAACCGGGGAGCTGTTTTTT.